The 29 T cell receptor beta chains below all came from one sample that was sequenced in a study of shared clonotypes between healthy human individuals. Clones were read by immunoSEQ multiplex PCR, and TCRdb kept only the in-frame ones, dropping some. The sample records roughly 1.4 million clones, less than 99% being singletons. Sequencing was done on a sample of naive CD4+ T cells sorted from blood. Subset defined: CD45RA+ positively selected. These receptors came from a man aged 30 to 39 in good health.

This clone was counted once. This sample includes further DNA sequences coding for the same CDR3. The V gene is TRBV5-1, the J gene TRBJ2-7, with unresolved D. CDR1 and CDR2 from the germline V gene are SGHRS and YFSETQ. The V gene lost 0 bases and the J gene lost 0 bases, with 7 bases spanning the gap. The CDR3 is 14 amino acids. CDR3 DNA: TGCGCCAGCAGCTTGGAACCCAGCTCCTACGAGCAGTACTTC. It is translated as CASSLEPSSYEQYF.

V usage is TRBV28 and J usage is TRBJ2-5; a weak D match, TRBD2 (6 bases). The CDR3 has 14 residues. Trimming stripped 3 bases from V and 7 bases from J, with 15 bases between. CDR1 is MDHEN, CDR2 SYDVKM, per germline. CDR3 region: CASSFGPPEGTQYF. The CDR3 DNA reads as TGTGCCAGCAGTTTCGGCCCTCCGGAGGGGACCCAGTACTTC.

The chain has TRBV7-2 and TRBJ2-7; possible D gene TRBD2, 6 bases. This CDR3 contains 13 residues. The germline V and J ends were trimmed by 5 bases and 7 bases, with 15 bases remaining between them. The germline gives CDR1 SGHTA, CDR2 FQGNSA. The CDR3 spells CASSRAGSGEQYF. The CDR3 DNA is TGTGCCAGCAGCCGGGCGGGGAGCGGGGAGCAGTACTTC.

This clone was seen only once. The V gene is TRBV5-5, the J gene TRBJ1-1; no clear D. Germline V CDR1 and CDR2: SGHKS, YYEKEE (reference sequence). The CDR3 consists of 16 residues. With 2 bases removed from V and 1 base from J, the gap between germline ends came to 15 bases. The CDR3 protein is CASSFFLSRRNTEAFF. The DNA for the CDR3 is TGTGCCAGCAGCTTTTTTTTGTCCAGGAGGAACACTGAAGCTTTCTTT.

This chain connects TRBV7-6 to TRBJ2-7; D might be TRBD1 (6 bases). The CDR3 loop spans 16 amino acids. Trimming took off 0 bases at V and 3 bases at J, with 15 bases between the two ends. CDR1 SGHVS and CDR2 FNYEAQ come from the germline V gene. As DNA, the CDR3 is TGTGCCAGCAGCTTAGCACTCCCAGACAGGAGCTACGAGCAGTACTTC. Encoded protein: CASSLALPDRSYEQYF.

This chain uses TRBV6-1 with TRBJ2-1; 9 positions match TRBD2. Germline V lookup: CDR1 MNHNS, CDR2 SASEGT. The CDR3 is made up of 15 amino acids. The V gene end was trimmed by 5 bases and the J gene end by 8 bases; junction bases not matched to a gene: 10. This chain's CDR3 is CASSKTAGGWDEQFF. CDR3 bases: TGTGCCAGCAGTAAGACAGCGGGAGGATGGGATGAGCAGTTCTTC.

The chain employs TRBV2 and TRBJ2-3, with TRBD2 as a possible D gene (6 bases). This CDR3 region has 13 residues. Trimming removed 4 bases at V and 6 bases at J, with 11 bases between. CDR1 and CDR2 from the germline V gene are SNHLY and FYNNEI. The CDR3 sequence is CASSGEAGDTQYF. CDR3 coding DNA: TGTGCCAGCAGTGGTGAGGCGGGGGATACGCAGTATTTT.

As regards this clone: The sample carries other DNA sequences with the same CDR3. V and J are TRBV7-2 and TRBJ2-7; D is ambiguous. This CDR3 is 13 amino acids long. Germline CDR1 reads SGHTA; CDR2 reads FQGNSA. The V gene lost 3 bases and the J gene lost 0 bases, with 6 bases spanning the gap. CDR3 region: CASSLPSSYEQYF. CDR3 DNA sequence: TGTGCCAGCAGCTTGCCCAGCTCCTACGAGCAGTACTTC.

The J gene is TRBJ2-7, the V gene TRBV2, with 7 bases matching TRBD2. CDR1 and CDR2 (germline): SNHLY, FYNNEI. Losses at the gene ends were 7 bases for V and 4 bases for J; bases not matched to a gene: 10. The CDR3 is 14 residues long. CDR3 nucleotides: TGTGCCAGCATTCAGGAACTAGCGAGATACGAGCAGTACTTC. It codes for CASIQELARYEQYF.

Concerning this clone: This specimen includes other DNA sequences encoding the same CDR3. The CDR3 loop is CASSPRTETQYF. CDR3 DNA sequence: TGTGCCAGCAGCCCTCGAACGGAGACCCAGTACTTC. J is TRBJ2-5 and V is TRBV5-8, with D hard to call. The ends were cut back, 4 bases at V and 5 bases at J, with 9 bases in the middle. The V gene's germline CDR1 is SGHTS and CDR2 YDEGEE. CDR3 length: 12 amino acids.

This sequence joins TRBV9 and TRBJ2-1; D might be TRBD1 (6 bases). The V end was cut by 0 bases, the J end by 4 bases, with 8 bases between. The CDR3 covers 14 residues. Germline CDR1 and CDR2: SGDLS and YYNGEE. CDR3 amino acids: CASSVVTGYNEQFF. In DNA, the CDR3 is TGTGCCAGCAGCGTAGTGACAGGTTACAATGAGCAGTTCTTC.

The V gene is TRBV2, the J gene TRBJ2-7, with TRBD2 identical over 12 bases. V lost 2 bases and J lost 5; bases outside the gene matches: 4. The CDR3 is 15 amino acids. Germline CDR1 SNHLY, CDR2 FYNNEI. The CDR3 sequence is CASSELAGGPNEQYF. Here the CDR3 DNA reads TGTGCCAGCAGTGAACTAGCGGGAGGGCCAAACGAGCAGTACTTC.

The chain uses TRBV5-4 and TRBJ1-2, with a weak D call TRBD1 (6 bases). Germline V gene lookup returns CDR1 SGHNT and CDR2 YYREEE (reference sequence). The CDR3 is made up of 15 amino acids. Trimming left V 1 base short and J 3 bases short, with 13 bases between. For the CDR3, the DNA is TGTGCCAGCAGCTTGTTGCAGGGGCTCGACTATGGCTACACCTTC. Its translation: CASSLLQGLDYGYTF.

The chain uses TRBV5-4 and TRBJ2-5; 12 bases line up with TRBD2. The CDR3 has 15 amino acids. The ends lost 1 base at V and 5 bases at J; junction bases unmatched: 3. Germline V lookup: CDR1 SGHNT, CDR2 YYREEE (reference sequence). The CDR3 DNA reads TGTGCCAGCAGCTTGAGACTAGCGGGAGTGGAGACCCAGTACTTC. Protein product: CASSLRLAGVETQYF.

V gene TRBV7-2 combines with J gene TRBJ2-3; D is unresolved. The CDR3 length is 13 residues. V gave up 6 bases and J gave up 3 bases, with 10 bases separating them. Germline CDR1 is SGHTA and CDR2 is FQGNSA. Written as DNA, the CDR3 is TGTGCCAGCAGTTTCCCTGGGACAGATACGCAGTATTTT. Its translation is CASSFPGTDTQYF.

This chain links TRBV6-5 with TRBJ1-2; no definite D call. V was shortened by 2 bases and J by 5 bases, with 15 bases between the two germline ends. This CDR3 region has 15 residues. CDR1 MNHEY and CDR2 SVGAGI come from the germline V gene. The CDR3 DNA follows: TGTGCCAGCAGTTACCTGCCAGGCGTGGGGTATGGCTACACCTTC. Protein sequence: CASSYLPGVGYGYTF.

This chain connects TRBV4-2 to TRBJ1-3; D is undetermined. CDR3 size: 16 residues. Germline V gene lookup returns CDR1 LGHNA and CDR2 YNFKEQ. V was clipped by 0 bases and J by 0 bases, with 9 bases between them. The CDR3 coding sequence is TGTGCCAGCAGCCAAGACGGACTTCCCTCTGGAAACACCATATATTTT. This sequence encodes CASSQDGLPSGNTIYF.

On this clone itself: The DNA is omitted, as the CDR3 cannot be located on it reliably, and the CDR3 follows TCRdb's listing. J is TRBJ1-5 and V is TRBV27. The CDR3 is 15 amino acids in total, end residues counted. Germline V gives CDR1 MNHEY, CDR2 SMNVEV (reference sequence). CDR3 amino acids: CASSSDFRGNQPQHF.

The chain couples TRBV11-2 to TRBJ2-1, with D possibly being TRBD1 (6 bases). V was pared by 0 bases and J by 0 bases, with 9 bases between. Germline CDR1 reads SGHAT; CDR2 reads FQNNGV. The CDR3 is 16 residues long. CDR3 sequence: CASSLDHRASYNEQFF. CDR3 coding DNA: TGTGCCAGCAGCTTAGATCACAGGGCCTCCTACAATGAGCAGTTCTTC.

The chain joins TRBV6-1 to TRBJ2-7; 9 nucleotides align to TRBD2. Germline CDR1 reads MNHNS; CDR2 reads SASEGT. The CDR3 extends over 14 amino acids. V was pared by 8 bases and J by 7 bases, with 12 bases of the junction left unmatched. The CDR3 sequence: CASPRTSAGGEQYF. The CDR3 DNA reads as TGTGCCAGCCCTCGGACTAGCGCCGGGGGGGAGCAGTACTTC.

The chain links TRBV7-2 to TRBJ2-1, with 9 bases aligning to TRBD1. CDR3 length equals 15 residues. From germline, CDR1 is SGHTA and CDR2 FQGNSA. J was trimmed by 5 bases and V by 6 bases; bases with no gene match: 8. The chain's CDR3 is CASRPTTGGNNEQFF. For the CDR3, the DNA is TGTGCCAGCAGACCAACGACAGGGGGAAACAATGAGCAGTTCTTC.

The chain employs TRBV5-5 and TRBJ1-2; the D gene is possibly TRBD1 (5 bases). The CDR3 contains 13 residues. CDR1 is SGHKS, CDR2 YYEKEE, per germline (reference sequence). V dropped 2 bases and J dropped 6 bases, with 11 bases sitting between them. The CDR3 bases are TGTGCCAGCAGCTTCCCAGGGATTCATGGCTACACCTTC. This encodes CASSFPGIHGYTF.

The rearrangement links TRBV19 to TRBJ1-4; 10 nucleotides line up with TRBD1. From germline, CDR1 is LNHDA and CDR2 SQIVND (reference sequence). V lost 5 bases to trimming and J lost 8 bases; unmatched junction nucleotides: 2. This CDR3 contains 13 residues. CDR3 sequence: CASSDRGREKLFF. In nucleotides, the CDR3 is TGTGCCAGTAGTGACAGGGGGCGAGAAAAACTGTTTTTT.

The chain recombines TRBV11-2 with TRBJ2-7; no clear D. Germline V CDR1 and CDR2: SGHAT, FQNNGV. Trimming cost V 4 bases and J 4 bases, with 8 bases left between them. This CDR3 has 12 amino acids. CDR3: CASSYGGYEQYF. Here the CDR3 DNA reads TGTGCCAGCAGCTATGGTGGATACGAGCAGTACTTC.

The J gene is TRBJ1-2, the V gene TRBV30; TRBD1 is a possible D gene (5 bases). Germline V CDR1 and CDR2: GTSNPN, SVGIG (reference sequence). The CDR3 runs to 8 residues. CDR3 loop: CVGGGYTF. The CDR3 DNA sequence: TGTGTGGGGGGAGGCTACACCTTC.

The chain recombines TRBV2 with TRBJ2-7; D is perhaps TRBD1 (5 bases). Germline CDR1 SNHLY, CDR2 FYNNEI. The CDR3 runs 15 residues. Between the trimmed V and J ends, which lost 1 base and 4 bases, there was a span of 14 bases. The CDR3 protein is CASSEGQGWAYEQYF. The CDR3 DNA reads TGTGCCAGCAGTGAAGGGCAGGGATGGGCGTACGAGCAGTACTTC.

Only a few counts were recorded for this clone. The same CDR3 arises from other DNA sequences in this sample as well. In DNA, the CDR3 is TGTGCCAGTAGTCCCGGACAGTCCTACGAGCAGTACTTC. Residues: CASSPGQSYEQYF. The chain has TRBV19 and TRBJ2-7, with D possibly matching TRBD1 (6 bases). V lost 5 bases and J 1 base, leaving 9 bases between the germline ends. CDR3 length: 13 amino acids. Germline CDR1 LNHDA, CDR2 SQIVND (reference sequence).

CDR3 amino acids: CASTPLAGTSYEQYF. As DNA, the CDR3 is TGTGCCAGCACTCCACTCGCGGGAACGTCCTACGAGCAGTACTTC. V gene TRBV27 combines with J gene TRBJ2-7; possibly TRBD2 for D (6 bases). The CDR3 has 15 residues. Germline V gives CDR1 MNHEY, CDR2 SMNVEV (reference sequence). V gave up 7 bases and J gave up 1 base, with 17 bases separating them.

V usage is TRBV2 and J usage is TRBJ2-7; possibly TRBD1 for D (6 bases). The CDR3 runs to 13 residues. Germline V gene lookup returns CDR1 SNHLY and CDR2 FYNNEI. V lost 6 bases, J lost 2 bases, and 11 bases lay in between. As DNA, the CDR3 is TGTGCCAGCAGGCCAGGGGCGACCTACGAGCAGTACTTC. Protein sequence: CASRPGATYEQYF.